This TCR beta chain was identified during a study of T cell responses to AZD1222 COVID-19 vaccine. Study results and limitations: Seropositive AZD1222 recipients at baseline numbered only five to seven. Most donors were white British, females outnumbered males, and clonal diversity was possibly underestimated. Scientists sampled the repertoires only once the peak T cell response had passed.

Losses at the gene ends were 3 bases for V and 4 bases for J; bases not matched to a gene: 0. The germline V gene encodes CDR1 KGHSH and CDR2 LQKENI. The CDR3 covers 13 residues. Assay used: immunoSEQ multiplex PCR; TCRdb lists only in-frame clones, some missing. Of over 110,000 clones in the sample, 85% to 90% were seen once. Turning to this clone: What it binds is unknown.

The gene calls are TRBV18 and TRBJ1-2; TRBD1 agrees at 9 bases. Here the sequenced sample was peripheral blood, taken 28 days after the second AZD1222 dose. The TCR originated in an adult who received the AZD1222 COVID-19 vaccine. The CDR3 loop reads CASSPDRGYGYTF. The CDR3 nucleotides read TGTGCCAGCTCACCGGACAGGGGCTATGGCTACACCTTC. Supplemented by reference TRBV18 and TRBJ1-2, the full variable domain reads NAGVMQNPRHLVRRRGQEARLRCSPMKGHSHVYWYRQLPEEGLKFMVYLQKENIIDESGMPKERFSAEFPKEGPSILRIQQVVRGDSAAYFCASSPDRGYGYTFGSGTRLTVV.